The 28 T cell receptor beta chains listed next were all sequenced from one sample in a study of blood T cell repertoires in COVID-19 (dated by TCRdb to about 2020). To prepare the library, the immunoSEQ multiplex PCR assay was applied. TCRdb carries this immuneACCESS record with in-frame sequences only. Its versions omit some clonotypes, under half of them owing to an unresolved V gene in the studies checked, with the rest unexplained. The sample table records 300,000 to 450,000 clones; approximately 89% of these occur just once. The ten top clones hold 3% to 4% of the sample. The specimen was peripheral blood. The receptors here all came from a woman aged 55-75 years with COVID-19, enrolled during active disease.

CDR3 in DNA: TGCGCCAGCAGCTTGGCTCAGGGGGAGGTCTACAATGAGCAGTTCTTC. Residues: CASSLAQGEVYNEQFF. V usage is TRBV5-1 and J usage is TRBJ2-1; possible D gene TRBD1, 7 bases. The germline V gene has CDR1 SGHRS and CDR2 YFSETQ. Trimming took off 0 bases at V and 3 bases at J, with 13 bases between the two ends. The CDR3 runs to 16 residues.

The table lists this clone with a few counts. J is TRBJ1-2 and V is TRBV27; 11 nucleotides match TRBD1. Trimming at V came to 5 bases and at J to 5 bases, leaving 4 bases not matched to a gene. CDR3 length: 14 amino acids. CDR1 MNHEY and CDR2 SMNVEV come from the germline V gene (reference sequence). This CDR3 reads CASSPGQGAYGYTF. The CDR3 nucleotides read TGTGCCAGCAGTCCAGGACAGGGGGCATATGGCTACACCTTC.

The chain carries TRBV29-1 and TRBJ2-5; 11 nucleotides align to TRBD1. CDR1 and CDR2 from the germline V gene are SQVTM and ANQGSEA. The CDR3 has 16 amino acids. Germline trimming cut 3 bases from V and 5 bases from J; bases unmatched to any gene: 11. CDR3 DNA sequence: TGCAGCGTTGAGGCGGGGCGCGGGGACAGGGGGGAGACCCAGTACTTC. Amino acids: CSVEAGRGDRGETQYF.

The chain is built from TRBV5-1 and TRBJ2-3; D may be TRBD2 (6 bases). This CDR3 has 15 residues. CDR1 is SGHRS and CDR2 is YFSETQ in the germline V gene. V dropped 4 bases and J dropped 0 bases, with 12 bases sitting between them. CDR3: CASSQAGRSTDTQYF. CDR3 in DNA: TGCGCCAGCAGCCAGGCGGGACGTAGCACAGATACGCAGTATTTT.

This clone was seen more than once but under ten times. V and J are TRBV15 and TRBJ1-1; no clear D gene. This CDR3 spans 16 amino acids. The germline CDR1 and CDR2 sequences are LNHNV and YYDKDF (reference sequence). V shed 3 bases and J shed 5 bases, with 19 bases lying between them. CDR3 bases: TGTGCCACCAGCAGCCAAACGGGAGAGTCGGGGACTGAAGCTTTCTTT. It encodes CATSSQTGESGTEAFF.

This clone was found once. This CDR3 is CASSFRLVHEQYF. Here the CDR3 DNA reads TGTGCCAGCAGTTTTCGCCTAGTTCACGAGCAGTACTTC. The chain employs TRBV12-3 or TRBV12-4 and TRBJ2-7; D uncertain. The CDR3 contains 13 residues. Trimming took 3 bases from V and 5 from J, leaving 11 bases between them.

The chain links TRBV5-6 to TRBJ1-2, with TRBD1 as a possible D gene (5 bases). Germline V lookup: CDR1 SGHDT, CDR2 YYEEEE. The length of the CDR3 is 15 residues. V lost 0 bases to trimming and J lost 0 bases, with 9 bases between them. DNA of the CDR3: TGTGCCAGCAGCTTGGCCCAGGGAACTAACTATGGCTACACCTTC. This codes for CASSLAQGTNYGYTF.

The rearrangement joins TRBV12-3 or TRBV12-4 to TRBJ1-1; D may be TRBD1 (5 bases). This CDR3 is built from 11 residues. V lost 8 bases and J lost 7, with 11 bases in between. Here the CDR3 DNA reads TGTGCCAGCCTCCAGACAGTTGAAGCTTTCTTT. It translates to CASLQTVEAFF.

CDR3 nucleotides: TGTGCCAGCAGCTTGTCAGGGGGATTAAGAGGTGAAGCTTTCTTT. It translates to CASSLSGGLRGEAFF. V gene TRBV7-8 combines with J gene TRBJ1-1; 7 bases fit TRBD1. Trimming took 3 bases from V and 7 from J; bases not matched to a gene: 11. Germline-derived CDR1 and CDR2 are SGHVS and FQNEAQ. The CDR3 is 15 residues long.

This chain uses TRBV5-1 with TRBJ1-1, with a weak D call TRBD1 (6 bases). The CDR3 is made up of 12 amino acids. V lost 4 bases, J lost 6 bases, and 10 bases lay in between. Germline V gene lookup returns CDR1 SGHRS and CDR2 YFSETQ. This CDR3 reads CASSDPGAEAFF. The CDR3 nucleotides are TGCGCCAGCAGCGATCCAGGGGCTGAAGCTTTCTTT.

This chain links TRBV23-1 with TRBJ1-1; 7 bases are shared with TRBD1. TRBV23-1 has ORF status, its function being uncertain. Unmatched junction bases numbered 0, after V lost 9 bases and J lost 8 bases. The CDR3 has 9 amino acids. In DNA, the CDR3 is TGCGCCAGGGACAGGGAAGCTTTCTTT. Translation: CARDREAFF.

The table lists this clone with a count of one. The chain is built from TRBV19 and TRBJ2-3; 7 bases match TRBD1. With 4 bases clipped from V and 9 bases from J, the junction kept 10 bases outside the gene matches. The CDR3 is 14 amino acids. CDR1 and CDR2 from the germline V gene are LNHDA and SQIVND (reference sequence). CDR3 sequence reads: CASSTDRILGTQYF. In DNA form, the CDR3 reads TGTGCCAGTAGTACGGACAGGATCCTAGGGACGCAGTATTTT. Combining the CDR3 with reference TRBV19 and TRBJ2-3 gives the whole variable domain DGGITQSPKYLFRKEGQNVTLSCEQNLNHDAMYWYRQDPGQGLRLIYYSQIVNDFQKGDIAEGYSVSREKKESFPLTVTSAQKNPTAFYLCASSTDRILGTQYFGPGTRLTVL.

Here the CDR3 reads CASSLFPRQPQHF. The CDR3 bases are TGTGCCAGCAGTTTATTCCCCCGTCAGCCCCAGCATTTT. V usage is TRBV28 and J usage is TRBJ1-5; D not certain. Deletions cut 1 base from V and 6 bases from J, with 7 bases between. The CDR3 spans 13 residues. Per germline, CDR1 MDHEN and CDR2 SYDVKM.

For this clone: Other DNA sequences within the sample encode an identical CDR3. The chain couples TRBV9 to TRBJ2-1, with 12 nucleotides matching TRBD2. This CDR3 has 15 amino acids. Germline values: CDR1 SGDLS, CDR2 YYNGEE. The junction had 0 bases not matched to a gene; V was cut back by 2 bases and J by 3 bases. CDR3: CASSVTSGGYNEQFF. CDR3 coding DNA: TGTGCCAGCAGCGTGACTAGCGGGGGCTACAATGAGCAGTTCTTC.

The V gene is TRBV5-6, the J gene TRBJ1-5, with TRBD1 identical over 8 bases. Trimming took 3 bases from V and 1 from J; bases not matched to a gene: 6. The CDR3 contains 16 residues. The V gene's germline CDR1 is SGHDT and CDR2 YYEEEE. Here the CDR3 DNA reads TGTGCCAGCAGCTCCCCAAGACAGGGGAGCAATCAGCCCCAGCATTTT. Translating gives CASSSPRQGSNQPQHF.

The CDR3 nucleotides are TGTGCCAGCAGCTTGGGGGGGCCCGGCTATAATTCACCCCTCCACTTT. Translating gives CASSLGGPGYNSPLHF. The V and J genes are TRBV5-4 and TRBJ1-6; tentative D call: TRBD1 (6 bases). In germline, CDR1 is SGHNT, CDR2 YYREEE (reference sequence). The V end was cut by 0 bases, the J end by 3 bases, with 10 bases between. The CDR3 is 16 residues long.

This sequence joins TRBV5-6 and TRBJ1-1; D gene ambiguous. Trimming removed 0 bases at V and 3 bases at J, with 9 bases between. CDR3 length: 14 residues. Germline V gene sequence: CDR1 SGHDT, CDR2 YYEEEE. This CDR3 reads CASSLEDTYTEAFF. CDR3 coding DNA: TGTGCCAGCAGCTTGGAAGACACGTACACTGAAGCTTTCTTT.

The chain uses TRBV7-9 and TRBJ1-2; 7 positions match TRBD1. The CDR3 totals 12 residues. The V segment lost 5 bases and the J segment 7 bases; nucleotides outside the gene matches: 4. The germline CDR1 and CDR2 sequences are SEHNR and FQNEAQ (reference sequence). The CDR3 DNA sequence: TGTGCCAGCAGCACTCACAGGGGTGGCTACACCTTC. It specifies CASSTHRGGYTF.

This clone was seen only once. This sequence joins TRBV3-1 (or the pseudogene TRBV3-2) and TRBJ2-7; the D gene is possibly TRBD2 (7 bases). Between the trimmed V and J ends, which lost 6 bases and 3 bases, there was a span of 12 bases. The germline V gene has CDR1 LGHDT and CDR2 YNNKEL (reference sequence). The CDR3 spans 13 residues. This chain's CDR3 is CASRRGGGYEQYF. The CDR3 bases are TGTGCCAGCAGGAGGGGAGGGGGCTACGAGCAGTACTTC.

The chain is built from TRBV14 and TRBJ1-1; D is uncertain. The CDR3 is 14 amino acids. With 4 bases removed from V and 1 base from J, the gap between germline ends came to 10 bases. CDR1 is SGHDN and CDR2 is FVKESK in the germline V gene. The DNA of the CDR3 is TGTGCCAGCAGCCGGTACCTATCGAACACTGAAGCTTTCTTT. This translates into CASSRYLSNTEAFF.

J is TRBJ1-1 and V is TRBV9, with 10 bases aligning to TRBD1. Looked up from germline, CDR1 is SGDLS and CDR2 is YYNGEE. The CDR3 sequence is 16 residues long. Trimming cost V 4 bases and J 3 bases; bases outside gene matches: 9. The CDR3 spells CASSFRQGARDTEAFF. The CDR3 coding sequence is TGTGCCAGCAGCTTTCGACAGGGGGCTAGGGACACTGAAGCTTTCTTT.

The chain employs TRBV19 and TRBJ1-5; D is possibly TRBD1 (5 bases). CDR3 length equals 16 residues. Germline V lookup: CDR1 LNHDA, CDR2 SQIVND (reference sequence). V was clipped by 3 bases and J by 4 bases, with 16 bases between them. CDR3 DNA sequence: TGTGCCAGTAGTATCCCCCCCACAGGATCTAATCAGCCCCAGCATTTT. Translating gives CASSIPPTGSNQPQHF.

CDR3 amino acids: CASSQVGGASKANYGYTF. CDR3 DNA: TGTGCCAGCAGCCAAGTTGGGGGCGCCTCGAAAGCTAACTATGGCTACACCTTC. The V and J genes are TRBV3-1 (or the pseudogene TRBV3-2) and TRBJ1-2; a possible D gene is TRBD1 (6 bases). CDR3 length: 18 amino acids. Trimming took 1 base from V and 0 from J, leaving 18 bases between them. Germline V gene data show CDR1 as LGHDT and CDR2 as YNNKEL (reference sequence).

The chain combines TRBV3-1 (or the pseudogene TRBV3-2) with TRBJ1-2; 8 bases agree with TRBD1. The CDR3 length is 14 residues. V was pared by 1 base and J by 4 bases, with 2 bases of the junction left unmatched. Germline lookup yields CDR1 LGHDT and CDR2 YNNKEL (reference sequence). CDR3 amino acids: CASSQGDRPYGYTF. CDR3 bases: TGTGCCAGCAGCCAAGGGGACAGGCCCTATGGCTACACCTTC.

This chain uses TRBV10-3 with TRBJ1-2; D is unclear. Trimming pared 0 bases from V and 8 bases from J, leaving 7 bases between. CDR1 and CDR2 from the germline V gene are ENHRY and SYGVKD. The CDR3 length is 12 residues. The CDR3 sequence: CAISESRKGYTF. CDR3 in DNA: TGTGCCATCAGTGAGTCGAGGAAAGGCTACACCTTC.

V gene TRBV5-6 combines with J gene TRBJ2-7; D perhaps matches TRBD1 (6 bases). The germline V gene encodes CDR1 SGHDT and CDR2 YYEEEE. The CDR3 length is 13 residues. V dropped 3 bases and J dropped 0 bases, with 7 bases sitting between them. CDR3 bases: TGTGCCAGCAGCTCACAGGGCTCCTACGAGCAGTACTTC. Encoded protein: CASSSQGSYEQYF. Variable domain in full (rest from reference TRBV5-6 and TRBJ2-7): DAGVTQSPTHLIKTRGQQVTLRCSPKSGHDTVSWYQQALGQGPQFIFQYYEEEERQRGNFPDRFSGHQFPNYSSELNVNALLLGDSALYLCASSSQGSYEQYFGPGTRLTVT.

The V call is TRBV20-1, the J call TRBJ1-3, with TRBD1 matching 8 bases. The CDR3 consists of 14 residues. The V gene end was trimmed by 6 bases and the J gene end by 3 bases; junction bases not matched to a gene: 7. Germline-derived CDR1 and CDR2 are DFQATT and SNEGSKA (reference sequence). The CDR3 sequence: CSASDRGLGNTIYF. The CDR3 DNA sequence: TGCAGTGCCAGTGACAGGGGCCTTGGAAACACCATATATTTT.

The chain joins TRBV11-2 to TRBJ2-7, with TRBD1 identical over 8 bases. Trimming cost V 4 bases and J 2 bases; bases outside gene matches: 13. The CDR3 sequence is 17 residues long. Per germline, CDR1 SGHAT and CDR2 FQNNGV. In nucleotides, the CDR3 is TGTGCCAGCAGCTCTCGGGACAGGTTCGAAAACACCTACGAGCAGTACTTC. It codes for CASSSRDRFENTYEQYF.